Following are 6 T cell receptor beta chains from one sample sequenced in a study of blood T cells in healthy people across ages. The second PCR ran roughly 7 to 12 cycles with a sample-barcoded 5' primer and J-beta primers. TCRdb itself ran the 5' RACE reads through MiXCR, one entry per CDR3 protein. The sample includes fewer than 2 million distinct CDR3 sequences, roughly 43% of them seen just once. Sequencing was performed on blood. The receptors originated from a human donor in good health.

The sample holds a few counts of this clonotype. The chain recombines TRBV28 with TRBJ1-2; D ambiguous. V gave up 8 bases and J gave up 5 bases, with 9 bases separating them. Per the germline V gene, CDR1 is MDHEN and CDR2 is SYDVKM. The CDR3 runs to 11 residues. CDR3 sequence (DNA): TGTGCCAGCTATCAACCATATGGCTACACCTTC. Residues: CASYQPYGYTF.

In DNA form, the CDR3 reads TGTGCCATCAGTGCTTCCCCGGGACCCGGCTACGAGCAGTACTTC. Its translation: CAISASPGPGYEQYF. This chain joins TRBV10-3 and TRBJ2-7; D might be TRBD1 or TRBD2, each matching 5 bases. Germline lookup yields CDR1 ENHRY and CDR2 SYGVKD. This CDR3 comprises 15 residues. V lost 4 bases and J 3 bases, leaving 16 bases between the germline ends.

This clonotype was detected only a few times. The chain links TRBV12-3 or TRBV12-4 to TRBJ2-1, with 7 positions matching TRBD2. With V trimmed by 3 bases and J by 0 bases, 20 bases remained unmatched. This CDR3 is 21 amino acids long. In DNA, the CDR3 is TGTGCCAGCAGTTTCCGTTTGAGACTAGCAATCTCAAGAAGCTCCTACAATGAGCAGTTCTTC. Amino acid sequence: CASSFRLRLAISRSSYNEQFF.

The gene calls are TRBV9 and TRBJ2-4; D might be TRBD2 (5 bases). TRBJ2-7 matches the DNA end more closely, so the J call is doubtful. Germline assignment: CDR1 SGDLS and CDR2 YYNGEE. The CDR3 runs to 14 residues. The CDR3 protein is CASSVVWSGNEQYF. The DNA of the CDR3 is TGTGCCAGCAGCGTAGTTTGGTCGGGAAACGAGCAGTACTTC.

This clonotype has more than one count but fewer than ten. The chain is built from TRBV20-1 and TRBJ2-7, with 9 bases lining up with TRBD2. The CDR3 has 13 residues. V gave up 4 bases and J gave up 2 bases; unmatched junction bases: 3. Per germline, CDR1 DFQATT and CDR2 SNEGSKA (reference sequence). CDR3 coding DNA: TGCAGTGCTACTGGGACTAGCACCTACGAGCAGTACTTC. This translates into CSATGTSTYEQYF.

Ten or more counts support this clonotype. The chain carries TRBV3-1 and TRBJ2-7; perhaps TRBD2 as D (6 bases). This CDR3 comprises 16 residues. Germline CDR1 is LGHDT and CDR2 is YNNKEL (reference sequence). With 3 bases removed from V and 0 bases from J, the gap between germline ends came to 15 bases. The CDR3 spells CASSQGGIFISYEQYF. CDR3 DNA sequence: TGTGCCAGCAGCCAGGGGGGAATCTTCATCTCCTACGAGCAGTACTTC.